The following is a T cell receptor (beta chain) sequence with its context. The antigen it recognizes is unknown. No much larger clone exists at a distance of one base, and base qualities are not known. The data are from a study of blood T cell repertoires in COVID-19 (dated by TCRdb to 2020 to 2021). Background on the whole study: Samples from collaborators originated in the United States, Italy and Spain and spanned both the acute and convalescent phases of COVID-19. Where available, HLA class I and class II types were obtained from metadata supplied by the sample provider rather than from assay-based typing. Deeply sampled blood TCRbeta repertoires from subjects exposed to, actively infected with, or recovered from COVID-19 were included in the dataset. The material from the prospective study consisted of cDNA or gDNA derived from T cells, B-cell-depleted T cells, or PBMCs. Samples were obtained from the ongoing ImmuneRACE study (first 160 participants) and from some 1,300 subjects provided by 6 global collaborators. A freely available public database, intended as a resource for researchers studying the immune response to SARS-CoV-2, is where the repertoires were released. The sample metadata nearly always contained a de-identified subject ID, COVID-19 status, age in years and sex.

Broad study findings and their caveats: The amount of clinical and demographic metadata varied by source and participant and was provided uncurated.

One collaborating source in Seattle enrolled patients during active infection and followed them longitudinally through the course of disease. Whole blood was collected in K2EDTA tubes by collaborating institutions according to the institutions' own protocols. For TCRbeta analysis, collaborator samples were shipped as frozen whole blood, as isolated PBMCs, or as DNA extracted from either sample type. TCRbeta CDR3 regions were amplified from genomic DNA by means of the immunoSEQ Assay, a bias-controlled multiplex PCR. Under the source paper's analysis protocol: Within the assay, amplification of reference gene primers was used to estimate how many nucleated cells each sample contained. Sequence reads were collapsed and filtered to measure the absolute abundance of every unique TCRbeta CDR3 rearrangement. Productive Simpson clonality was computed per sample as the square root of Simpson's diversity index over productive rearrangements. What TCRdb holds here is the immuneACCESS table cut down to in-frame rearrangements. Part of the clones is not present; checked against another copy, under half of the missing clones reflect an unresolved V gene, and the others are unexplained. V and J calls and clone size are copied from that table; D and trimming were computed from the DNA. The sample table contains some 310,000 clones; only one count was recorded for around 90% of them. Under 3.5% of the sample goes to the ten largest clones.

This TCR was sampled from a young woman with COVID-19, enrolled during active disease. The sequenced material came from peripheral blood.

The nucleotide sequence reads TGTGCCAGCAGCCAAGCCGTGGCGGGAGGCACAGATACGCAGTATTTT. The encoded protein is CASSQAVAGGTDTQYF. The receptor chain draws on TRBV3-1 (or the pseudogene TRBV3-2) and TRBJ2-3, and TRBD2 matches 7 of the central bases. V lost 1 base and J lost 1 base, and the count of bases not matched to a germline gene is 5. The germline V gene (reference sequence) sets CDR1 to LGHDT and CDR2 to YNNKEL. Counted from cysteine to phenylalanine, this CDR3 has 16 amino acids. The only DNA kept is the CDR3, 48 bases in frame from the first base.